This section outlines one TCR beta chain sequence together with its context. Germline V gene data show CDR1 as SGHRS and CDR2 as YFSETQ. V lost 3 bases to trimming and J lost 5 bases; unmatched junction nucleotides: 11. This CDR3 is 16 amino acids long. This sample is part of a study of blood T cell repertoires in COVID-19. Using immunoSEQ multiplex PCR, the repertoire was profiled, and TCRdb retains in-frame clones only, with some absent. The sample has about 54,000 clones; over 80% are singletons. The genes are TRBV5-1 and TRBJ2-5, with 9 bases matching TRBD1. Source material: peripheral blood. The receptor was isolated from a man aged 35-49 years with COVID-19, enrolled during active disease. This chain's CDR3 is CASSYQTGGFGETQYF. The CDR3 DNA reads TGCGCCAGCAGCTATCAAACAGGGGGCTTCGGGGAGACCCAGTACTTC.